Given below is one TCR beta chain in context. How the authors handled the data: The authors estimated nucleated cell counts from reference gene primer amplification. The repertoire was sequenced with immunoSEQ multiplex PCR; TCRdb's copy has only in-frame clones and lacks some. The DNA gave D and trimming, while V, J and clone size come from that table. The repertoire holds roughly 160,000 clones, about 86% seen once, with about 11% in the top ten. The record originates from a study of blood T cell repertoires in COVID-19. Study background: The study drew acute and convalescent COVID-19 samples from the United States, Italy and Spain. The analysed material was cDNA or gDNA that came from T cells, B-cell-depleted T cells, or PBMCs.

The CDR3 sequence is 15 residues long. Germline V lookup: CDR1 SGHTA, CDR2 FQGNSA. Trimming removed 5 bases from V and 6 bases from J; junction bases left unmatched: 7. The rearrangement links TRBV7-2 to TRBJ2-1; 10 positions agree with TRBD1. This TCR came from a man aged 65 to 85 with active or convalescent COVID-19. The sequenced sample was peripheral blood. CDR3 region: CASSPPGTGVNEQFF. CDR3 coding DNA: TGTGCCAGCAGCCCCCCCGGGACAGGGGTCAATGAGCAGTTCTTC.